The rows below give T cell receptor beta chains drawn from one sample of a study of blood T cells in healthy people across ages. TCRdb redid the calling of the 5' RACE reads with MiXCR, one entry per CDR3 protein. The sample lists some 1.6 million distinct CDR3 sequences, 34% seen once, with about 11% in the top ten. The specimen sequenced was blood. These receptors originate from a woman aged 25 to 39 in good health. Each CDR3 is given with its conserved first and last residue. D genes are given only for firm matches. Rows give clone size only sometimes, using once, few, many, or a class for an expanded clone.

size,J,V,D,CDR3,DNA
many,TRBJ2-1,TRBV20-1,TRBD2,CSATGLAGGNEQFF,TGCAGTGCTACCGGACTAGCGGGAGGTAATGAGCAGTTCTTC
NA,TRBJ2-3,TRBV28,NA,CASSFRAGQADTQYF,TGTGCCAGCTCTTTTCGGGCGGGTCAGGCAGATACGCAGTATTTT
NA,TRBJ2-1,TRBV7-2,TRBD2,CASSFSQGLNEQFF,TGTGCCAGCAGCTTTTCGCAGGGACTAAATGAGCAGTTCTTC
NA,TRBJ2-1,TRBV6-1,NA,CASSEDLEGRSYNEQFF,TGTGCCAGCAGTGAAGACCTCGAGGGACGATCCTACAATGAGCAGTTCTTC
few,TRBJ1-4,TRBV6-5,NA,CASSYSKGRAGEKLFF,TGTGCCAGCAGTTACTCGAAGGGCCGAGCGGGAGAAAAACTGTTTTTT
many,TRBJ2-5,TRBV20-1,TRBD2,CSARRASGSQETQYF,TGCAGTGCTAGAAGGGCTAGCGGGAGCCAAGAGACCCAGTACTTC
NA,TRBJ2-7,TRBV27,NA,CASSPTRLTPYEQYF,TGTGCCAGCAGCCCTACTAGGTTGACGCCGTACGAGCAGTACTTC
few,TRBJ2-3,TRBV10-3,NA,CAIRASDPSLGTDAQYF,TGTGCCATCAGGGCTAGCGATCCCTCACTTGGCACAGATGCGCAGTATTTT
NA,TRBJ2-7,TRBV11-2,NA,CASSYGLLYEQYF,TGTGCCAGCAGCTACGGACTACTCTACGAGCAGTACTTC
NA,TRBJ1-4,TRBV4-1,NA,CASSRPKPAGSREKLFF,TGCGCCAGCAGCCGCCCAAAACCCGCAGGGTCTCGTGAAAAACTGTTTTTT
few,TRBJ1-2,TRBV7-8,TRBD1,CASSPSGQGGYGYTF,TGTGCCAGCAGCCCATCCGGACAGGGTGGCTATGGCTACACCTTC
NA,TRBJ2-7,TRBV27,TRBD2,CASRRTSGKAYEQYF,TGTGCCAGCAGACGGACTAGCGGGAAGGCCTACGAGCAGTACTTC
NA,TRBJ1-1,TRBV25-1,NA,CATTSSANTEAFF,TGTGCCACCACATCATCGGCTAACACTGAAGCTTTCTTT
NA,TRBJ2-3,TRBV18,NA,CASSPPELGGTDTQYF,TGTGCCAGCTCACCACCCGAGTTGGGGGGCACAGATACGCAGTATTTT
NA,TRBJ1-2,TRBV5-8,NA,CASSLVAKGYTF,TGTGCCAGCAGCTTGGTGGCTAAGGGCTACACCTTC
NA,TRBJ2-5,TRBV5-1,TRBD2,CASRESGSETQYF,TGCGCCAGCAGAGAAAGCGGGAGTGAGACCCAGTACTTC
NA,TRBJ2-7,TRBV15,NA,CATSRDKGTYEQYF,TGTGCCACCAGCAGAGATAAGGGGACCTACGAGCAGTACTTC
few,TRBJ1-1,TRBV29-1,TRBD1,CSVNHGTGVTEAFF,TGCAGCGTGAACCACGGGACAGGGGTTACTGAAGCTTTCTTT
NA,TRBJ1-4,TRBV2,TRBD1,CASGTGREKLFF,TGTGCCAGCGGGACAGGTCGGGAAAAACTGTTTTTT
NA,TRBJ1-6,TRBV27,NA,CASSIPSLRALHF,TGTGCCAGCAGTATTCCCAGTCTGCGGGCCCTCCACTTT
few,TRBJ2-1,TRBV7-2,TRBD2,CASSPRLAGGPLDEQFF,TGTGCCAGCAGCCCGCGACTAGCGGGAGGACCCCTCGATGAGCAGTTCTTC
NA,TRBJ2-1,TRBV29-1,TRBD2,CSVEKGTSGSYNEQFF,TGCAGCGTTGAAAAAGGGACTAGCGGGAGCTACAATGAGCAGTTCTTC
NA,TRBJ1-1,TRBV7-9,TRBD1,CATGSRTGQNTEAFF,TGTGCCACCGGATCCCGGACAGGACAGAACACTGAAGCTTTCTTT
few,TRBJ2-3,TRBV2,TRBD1,CASSNPTGKAQYF,TGTGCCAGCAGTAACCCGACAGGGAAGGCGCAGTATTTT
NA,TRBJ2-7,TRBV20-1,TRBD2,CSARDSDRGENYEQYF,TGCAGTGCTAGGGACTCAGATCGGGGGGAGAACTACGAGCAGTACTTC
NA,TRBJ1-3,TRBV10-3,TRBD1,CAISGGTEGNTIYF,TGTGCCATCAGCGGGGGGACAGAAGGAAACACCATATATTTT
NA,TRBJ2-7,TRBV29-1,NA,CSGASGRAGEQYF,TGCAGCGGCGCCTCGGGCAGGGCCGGGGAGCAGTACTTC
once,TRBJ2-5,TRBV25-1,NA,CASSEYGETQYF,TGTGCCAGCAGTGAATACGGGGAGACCCAGTACTTC
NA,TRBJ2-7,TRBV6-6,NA,CASSYSSAAPYEQYF,TGTGCCAGCAGTTACTCGAGTGCGGCTCCCTACGAGCAGTACTTC
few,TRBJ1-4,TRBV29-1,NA,CSVERVQGEKLFF,TGCAGCGTTGAGAGGGTGCAGGGTGAAAAACTGTTTTTT
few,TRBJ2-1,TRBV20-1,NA,CSARGAPGYNEQFF,TGCAGTGCTAGAGGGGCCCCCGGATACAATGAGCAGTTCTTC
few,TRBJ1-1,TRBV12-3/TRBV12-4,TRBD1,CASSPTRQGNTEAFF,TGTGCCAGCAGTCCCACGAGACAGGGGAACACTGAAGCTTTCTTT
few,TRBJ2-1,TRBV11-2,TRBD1,CASGDRGGNEQFF,TGTGCCAGCGGGGACAGGGGGGGAAATGAGCAGTTCTTC
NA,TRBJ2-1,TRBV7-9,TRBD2,CASGFGLAGGFNEQFF,TGTGCCAGCGGCTTTGGACTAGCGGGGGGGTTCAATGAGCAGTTCTTC
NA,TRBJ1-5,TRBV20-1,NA,CSAGSGLSNQPQHF,TGCAGTGCTGGGTCTGGCCTTAGCAATCAGCCCCAGCATTTT
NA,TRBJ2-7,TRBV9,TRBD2,CASSVDAGLAGEEQYF,TGTGCCAGCAGCGTAGATGCCGGACTAGCGGGAGAGGAGCAGTACTTC